These T cell receptor beta chains were read from a single sample in a study of liver allograft versus peripheral blood T cells. A single record per CDR3 protein comes from TCRdb applying MiXCR to the reads. The sample consists of fewer than 15,000 distinct CDR3 sequences, about a fifth of them appearing once. Every receptor here comes from a human patient who had a liver transplant. Some T cells may trace back to the graft donor. CDR3s include the opening cysteine and the closing phenylalanine or tryptophan. Fields, in order: V gene, D gene, J gene, clone size, CDR3 DNA, CDR3 protein. D genes are given only for firm matches. Clone size is shown for a subset of rows, as once, few, many or a class of expanded clone.

V gene: TRBV7-9; D gene: -; J gene: TRBJ1-3; clone size: medium-sized; CDR3 DNA: TGTGCCAGCAGCTTAGGCAGTGGAAACACCATATATTTT; CDR3 protein: CASSLGSGNTIYF
V gene: TRBV30; D gene: TRBD1; J gene: TRBJ1-6; clone size: medium-sized; CDR3 DNA: TGTGCCTGGAGTGCAGGGGGGAATTATATTGGGTCACCCCTCCACTTT; CDR3 protein: CAWSAGGNYIGSPLHF
V gene: TRBV5-1; D gene: TRBD1; J gene: TRBJ1-2; clone size: -; CDR3 DNA: TGCGCCAGCAGCTCCGGGACAGGGGGCTCTCAAGATACCTTC; CDR3 protein: CASSSGTGGSQDTF
V gene: TRBV29-1; D gene: TRBD1; J gene: TRBJ1-2; clone size: medium-sized; CDR3 DNA: TGCAGCGTTGAAAGGGACAGGTTTTACTATGGCTACACCTTC; CDR3 protein: CSVERDRFYYGYTF
V gene: TRBV3-1; D gene: -; J gene: TRBJ1-4; clone size: -; CDR3 DNA: TGTGCCAGCAGCGAAAAAACCGAACTGTCGAGGGAAAAACTGTTTTTT; CDR3 protein: CASSEKTELSREKLFF
V gene: TRBV2; D gene: TRBD1; J gene: TRBJ1-6; clone size: -; CDR3 DNA: TGTGCCAGCAGTGAAGCCCTGACAGGGGATAATTCACCCCTCCACTTT; CDR3 protein: CASSEALTGDNSPLHF
V gene: TRBV28; D gene: -; J gene: TRBJ1-2; clone size: medium-sized; CDR3 DNA: TGTGCCAGCAGTCCTCAGGGACGACGAAGTACGGAAGGATTTATGGGCTACACCTTC; CDR3 protein: CASSPQGRRSTEGFMGYTF
V gene: TRBV11-2; D gene: TRBD2; J gene: TRBJ2-7; clone size: few; CDR3 DNA: TGTGCCAGCAGCGCACTAGCGGGAGCCTACGAGCAGTACTTC; CDR3 protein: CASSALAGAYEQYF
V gene: TRBV5-6; D gene: TRBD1; J gene: TRBJ1-6; clone size: many; CDR3 DNA: TGTGCCAGCAGCTTGAGACAGGGGATACACTCACCCCTCCACTTT; CDR3 protein: CASSLRQGIHSPLHF
V gene: TRBV5-1; D gene: TRBD2; J gene: TRBJ2-7; clone size: few; CDR3 DNA: TGCGCCAGCAGTTTACTGAGCGGGGGCGATACCTACGAGCAGTACTTC; CDR3 protein: CASSLLSGGDTYEQYF
V gene: TRBV18; D gene: -; J gene: TRBJ2-7; clone size: medium-sized; CDR3 DNA: TGTGCCAGCTCACCGGGACCCAACTACGAGCAGTACTTC; CDR3 protein: CASSPGPNYEQYF
V gene: TRBV28; D gene: -; J gene: TRBJ2-5; clone size: few; CDR3 DNA: TGTGCCAGCAGTTTATTCGGCAGGGAAGAGACCCAGTACTTC; CDR3 protein: CASSLFGREETQYF
V gene: TRBV20-1; D gene: TRBD1; J gene: TRBJ2-7; clone size: -; CDR3 DNA: TGCAGTGCTAGTGGGACAGGGTCCTACGCCTACGAGCAGTACTTC; CDR3 protein: CSASGTGSYAYEQYF
V gene: TRBV7-2; D gene: TRBD2; J gene: TRBJ2-7; clone size: few; CDR3 DNA: TGTGCCAGCAGGGGAGCGAGCGGGAGTCTCTACGAGCAGTACTTC; CDR3 protein: CASRGASGSLYEQYF
V gene: TRBV7-2; D gene: TRBD1; J gene: TRBJ1-1; clone size: many; CDR3 DNA: TGTGCCAGCAGCTTAGACAGGGGAATAAACACTGAAGCTTTCTTT; CDR3 protein: CASSLDRGINTEAFF
V gene: TRBV27; D gene: -; J gene: TRBJ2-3; clone size: many; CDR3 DNA: TGTGCCAGCAGTTTTACTAGGCGCACAGATACGCAGTATTTT; CDR3 protein: CASSFTRRTDTQYF
V gene: TRBV29-1; D gene: -; J gene: TRBJ1-4; clone size: medium-sized; CDR3 DNA: TGCAGCGTATTGGAAGGAGGGGATGGGAAAACTAATGAAAAACTGTTTTTT; CDR3 protein: CSVLEGGDGKTNEKLFF
V gene: TRBV6-1; D gene: TRBD2; J gene: TRBJ2-1; clone size: medium-sized; CDR3 DNA: TGTGCCAGCAACGGACTAGCGGGGGACAATGAGCAGTTCTTC; CDR3 protein: CASNGLAGDNEQFF
V gene: TRBV5-6; D gene: TRBD1; J gene: TRBJ2-6; clone size: -; CDR3 DNA: TGTGCCAGCAGCCGAAACAGGGGAGAGGCCAACGTCCTGACTTTC; CDR3 protein: CASSRNRGEANVLTF
V gene: TRBV20-1; D gene: -; J gene: TRBJ2-1; clone size: few; CDR3 DNA: TGCAGTGCTAGGACAGACCCAAAACTTAGCTCCTACAATGAGCAGTTCTTC; CDR3 protein: CSARTDPKLSSYNEQFF